The rows below give T cell receptor beta chains drawn from one sample of a study of T cells in Graves' hyperthyroidism and ophthalmopathy. MiXCR, run by TCRdb on the multiplex PCR reads, gives a single entry per CDR3 protein. This sample has hundreds of thousands of distinct CDR3 sequences; more than 11% occur once, and the top ten carry roughly 5.5%. The specimen was blood. Receptors originate from a woman in her 30s with Graves' hyperthyroidism that later progressed to Graves' ophthalmopathy. CDR3s include the opening cysteine and the closing phenylalanine or tryptophan. The D gene is left open where the match is weak. Expanded clones get a size class; other rows say once, few or many, or leave the size out.

>TRBJ1-2|TRBV11-2|NA|many
TGTGCCAGCAGCTCTCCCCGTTGGCCCCGGGAGGGCTACACCTTC
CASSSPRWPREGYTF
>TRBJ2-7|TRBV2|TRBD2|NA
TGTGCCAGCAGTGATCGGCTAGCGGGAGGGCAAGGCGAGCAGTACTTC
CASSDRLAGGQGEQYF
>TRBJ1-2|TRBV27|NA|many
TGTGCCAGCAGCCTTGGGACGGCTCCTAACTATGGCTACACCTTC
CASSLGTAPNYGYTF
>TRBJ1-2|TRBV7-8|NA|NA
TGTGCCAGCAGCTTGGCTCCTGGCTATGGCTACACCTTC
CASSLAPGYGYTF
>TRBJ2-5|TRBV28|NA|many
TGTGCCAGCAGGTCGGGTCGGACCCAGTACTTC
CASRSGRTQYF
>TRBJ2-1|TRBV19|NA|few
TGTGCCAGTAGTATTTTGGGCAACAATGAGCAGTTCTTC
CASSILGNNEQFF
>TRBJ1-2|TRBV11-3|NA|many
TGTGCCAGCAGTTTCAGGGGTTTAGATGGCTACACCTTC
CASSFRGLDGYTF
>TRBJ2-7|TRBV9|TRBD2|NA
TGTGCCAGCAGCGTCGGGACTAGCGGGAGAGACAACGAGCAGTACTTC
CASSVGTSGRDNEQYF
>TRBJ1-1|TRBV28|NA|many
TGTGCCAGCGGCATCGCAGGGAAAATGAACACTGAAGCTTTCTTT
CASGIAGKMNTEAFF
>TRBJ1-2|TRBV10-3|NA|few
TGTGCCATCAGTGATAATGACGGGAATGGCTACACCTTC
CAISDNDGNGYTF
>TRBJ2-5|TRBV6-1|NA|many
TGTGCCAGCAGTGATGGAGCAGGGGCGGGAGAGACCCAGTACTTC
CASSDGAGAGETQYF
>TRBJ2-2|TRBV20-1|NA|NA
TGCAGTGCTAGAGTTCCCGGGACTCCTACCGGGGAGCTGTTTTTT
CSARVPGTPTGELFF
>TRBJ2-5|TRBV7-2|TRBD1|many
TGTGCCAGCCGGAGTCCGGGACAGATCCAAGAGACCCAGTACTTC
CASRSPGQIQETQYF
>TRBJ2-1|TRBV7-9|NA|NA
TGTGCCAGCAGCCCGATGACCCCTGTGAATGAGCAGTTCTTC
CASSPMTPVNEQFF
>TRBJ2-7|TRBV28|NA|many
TGTGCCAGCAGCCTCGCTGGGGGGACTTCCTACGAGCAGTACTTC
CASSLAGGTSYEQYF
>TRBJ1-2|TRBV6-2/TRBV6-3|TRBD1|NA
TGTGCCAGCAGTGGATTGGATACGGGACAGACGAACTATGGCTACACCTTC
CASSGLDTGQTNYGYTF
>TRBJ1-1|TRBV6-5|NA|few
TGTGCCAGCAGTTACTCATCTCCCCCGGGTAGGGCTGAAGCTTTCTTT
CASSYSSPPGRAEAFF
>TRBJ2-1|TRBV11-3|NA|many
TGTGCCAGCAGCTTAGATTCCTGGATCGGCGGTGAGCAGTTCTTC
CASSLDSWIGGEQFF
>TRBJ1-5|TRBV27|NA|many
TGTGCCAGCAGACTAAAGGGTGTGGGCAATCAGCCCCAGCATTTT
CASRLKGVGNQPQHF
>TRBJ2-3|TRBV19|NA|NA
TGTGCCAGTAGTGCTTGGGGGCTCGAAGATGGAGATACGCAGTATTTT
CASSAWGLEDGDTQYF
>TRBJ1-3|TRBV28|TRBD1|NA
TGTGCCAGCAGCCTCCGGGACAGGGGACTCACCATATATTTT
CASSLRDRGLTIYF
>TRBJ2-7|TRBV10-3|TRBD2|many
TGTGCCATCAGCCGAACCGGGACTAGCGGGAGAAGCGACGAGCAGTACTTC
CAISRTGTSGRSDEQYF
>TRBJ2-5|TRBV3-1|TRBD1|many
TGTGCCAGCAGCCAAGATGAGATTGGACAGGGCGGAGAGACCCAGTACTTC
CASSQDEIGQGGETQYF
>TRBJ2-2|TRBV6-4|TRBD2|few
TGTGCCAGCAGAGCGGGAGAGGCCGGGGAGCTGTTTTTT
CASRAGEAGELFF
>TRBJ2-5|TRBV12-3/TRBV12-4|NA|NA
TGTGCCAGCACCCGACTAGGGGAGACCCAGTACTTC
CASTRLGETQYF
>TRBJ1-5|TRBV29-1|NA|few
TGCAGCGCTGGAGTAGGGGGACCCCAGCATTTT
CSAGVGGPQHF
>TRBJ1-3|TRBV2|TRBD1|NA
TGTGCCAGCCTTCAGACAGGGGGCGCAGGATCTGGAAACACCATATATTTT
CASLQTGGAGSGNTIYF
>TRBJ1-1|TRBV30|NA|NA
TGTGCCTGGAGTGTTACGAGGCAGGGAAAAGCTGAAGCTTTCTTT
CAWSVTRQGKAEAFF
>TRBJ2-3|TRBV2|TRBD1|many
TGTGCCAGCAGTCGGGACAGGGGCACCCCTCCTATGGCGCAGTATTTT
CASSRDRGTPPMAQYF
>TRBJ1-1|TRBV6-1|NA|few
TGTGCCAGCACTCCCCGGGACACTGAAGCTTTCTTT
CASTPRDTEAFF
>TRBJ2-7|TRBV20-1|TRBD2|NA
TGCAGTGCTAGAGATCCCGCAGGAAGCGGGACCCACGAGCAGTACTTC
CSARDPAGSGTHEQYF
>TRBJ2-5|TRBV12-3/TRBV12-4|NA|many
TGTGCCAGCAGTTCATCGCTAGGACCGCAAGAGACCCAGTACTTC
CASSSSLGPQETQYF
>TRBJ2-7|TRBV7-9|NA|many
TGTGCCAGCAGCTTAGCGAGTGGCGAGCAGTACTTC
CASSLASGEQYF
>TRBJ2-7|TRBV20-1|TRBD2|NA
TGCAGTAACAAGCCGGGACTAGCGGGAGAAAGCTCCTACGAGCAGTACTTC
CSNKPGLAGESSYEQYF
>TRBJ1-2|TRBV6-9|TRBD1|NA
TGTGCCAGCAGTTACTCGGACAGGACCTATGGCTACACCTTC
CASSYSDRTYGYTF
>TRBJ2-7|TRBV19|NA|many
TGTGCCAGTAGCGTTCAGGATTTCTCCTACGAGCAGTACTTC
CASSVQDFSYEQYF
>TRBJ2-3|TRBV7-2|NA|many
TGTGCCAGCAGTACGACAACTAGCACAGATACGCAGTATTTT
CASSTTTSTDTQYF
>TRBJ2-7|TRBV30|TRBD2|NA
TGTGCCTGGAGTCCCGGGACTAGCTCCTCCTACGAGCAGTACTTC
CAWSPGTSSSYEQYF
>TRBJ2-2|TRBV12-3/TRBV12-4|NA|many
TGTGCCAGCAGTTTACGGGCAGGCCCAAACACCGGGGAGCTGTTTTTT
CASSLRAGPNTGELFF
>TRBJ1-2|TRBV6-1|NA|NA
TGTGCCAGCACCCGAGACCCACTCCCCTATGGCTACACCTTC
CASTRDPLPYGYTF
>TRBJ2-3|TRBV15|TRBD2|many
TGTGCCACCAGCAGAGATCTGCTAGCGGGTAGCACAGATACGCAGTATTTT
CATSRDLLAGSTDTQYF
>TRBJ2-3|TRBV20-1|NA|NA
TGCAGTGCTACCCCCGGGACGCAGGACACAGATACGCAGTATTTT
CSATPGTQDTDTQYF
>TRBJ2-3|TRBV29-1|NA|few
TGCAGCGTCCGTCAGGTCCTGGGCGATACGCAGTATTTT
CSVRQVLGDTQYF
>TRBJ2-2|TRBV20-1|TRBD2|many
TGCAGTGCTAGAGGAAAAAAATACGGGACTAGCGGTACGAACACCGGGGAGCTGTTTTTT
CSARGKKYGTSGTNTGELFF
>TRBJ2-1|TRBV10-1|NA|many
TGCGCCAGCAGTCCTTGGGTCCTCGAGGTTCTCGTTGAGCAGTTCTTC
CASSPWVLEVLVEQFF
>TRBJ2-4|TRBV2|TRBD2|many
TGTGCCAGCAGGAAGCGGGAGGTGGCCAAAAACATTCAGTACTTC
CASRKREVAKNIQYF
>TRBJ1-5|TRBV7-8|TRBD1|many
TGTGCCAGCAGCTTAGCAGGGACAGGGGAGGAGCCCCAGCATTTT
CASSLAGTGEEPQHF
>TRBJ1-4|TRBV7-6|NA|many
TGTGCCAGCAGCCTCACAGTGATCAGACCAGGGCCGACTAATGAAAAACTGTTTTTT
CASSLTVIRPGPTNEKLFF